The 9 T cell receptor beta chains below come from one sample, sequenced in a study of T cell responses to AZD1222 COVID-19 vaccine. Sequencing was performed with immunoSEQ multiplex PCR; in TCRdb, only in-frame clones are kept and a portion is missing. Here the sample spans about 180,000 clones, around 90% being singletons. This specimen consisted of peripheral blood, obtained on day 0 of AZD1222 vaccination. The origin of the receptors is an adult in good health.

The V gene is TRBV27, the J gene TRBJ1-2, with 7 nucleotides matching TRBD1. J lost 2 bases, V lost 4 bases, and 4 bases had no gene match. The CDR3 is made up of 14 amino acids. Germline-derived CDR1 and CDR2 are MNHEY and SMNVEV (reference sequence). CDR3 protein: CASSSRGGNYGYTF. The DNA of the CDR3 is TGTGCCAGCAGTTCCAGGGGGGGGAACTATGGCTACACCTTC.

V is TRBV7-6 and J is TRBJ2-7, with D perhaps given as TRBD1 or TRBD2 (5 bases each). CDR3 length: 16 residues. Per the germline V gene, CDR1 is SGHVS and CDR2 is FNYEAQ. The V end lost 4 bases, the J end lost 5 bases, and 21 bases lay between the germline ends. CDR3 sequence (DNA): TGTGCCAGCAGCTCCAATATGGGCCGTAGAGGGGACGAGCAGTACTTC. This translates into CASSSNMGRRGDEQYF.

For the CDR3, the DNA is TGTGCCAGCAGCCGGGGAGCCGGCTATGGCTACACCTTC. Its protein is CASSRGAGYGYTF. The chain is built from TRBV9 and TRBJ1-2; D is unclear. The CDR3 is 13 residues long. Germline loops: CDR1 SGDLS, CDR2 YYNGEE. Trimming cost V 4 bases and J 4 bases, with 11 bases left between them. The full variable domain, in which reference TRBV9 and TRBJ1-2 provide the parts outside the CDR3, is DSGVTQTPKHLITATGQRVTLRCSPRSGDLSVYWYQQSLDQGLQFLIQYYNGEERAKGNILERFSAQQFPDLHSELNLSSLELGDSALYFCASSRGAGYGYTFGSGTRLTVV.

The V call is TRBV14, the J call TRBJ2-1; 7 bases map to TRBD2. The CDR3 runs to 17 residues. Germline CDR1 SGHDN, CDR2 FVKESK. V was clipped by 0 bases and J by 7 bases; unmatched bases: 12. CDR3 sequence reads: CASSQDRWAGDINEQFF. In DNA, the CDR3 is TGTGCCAGCAGCCAAGATCGATGGGCGGGGGATATTAATGAGCAGTTCTTC.

The chain is built from TRBV9 and TRBJ2-2; the match to TRBD2 covers 10 bases. Trimming cost V 0 bases and J 7 bases; bases outside gene matches: 15. The CDR3 covers 19 residues. Germline CDR1 is SGDLS and CDR2 is YYNGEE. Here the CDR3 DNA reads TGTGCCAGCAGCGTAGATAGCCCTAGCGGGAGAATGGAGGTCGGGGAGCTGTTTTTT. Amino acids: CASSVDSPSGRMEVGELFF.

The J gene is TRBJ2-7, the V gene TRBV19; D perhaps matches TRBD2 (6 bases). The CDR3 is made up of 14 amino acids. The germline V gene encodes CDR1 LNHDA and CDR2 SQIVND (reference sequence). With 6 bases removed from V and 0 bases from J, the gap between germline ends came to 12 bases. CDR3 sequence reads: CASSYGTPSYEQYF. Written as DNA, the CDR3 is TGTGCCAGTAGCTACGGGACTCCCTCCTACGAGCAGTACTTC.

V is TRBV6-6 and J is TRBJ1-5; 8 bases map to TRBD1. This CDR3 is 12 amino acids long. Trimming at V came to 6 bases and at J to 5 bases, leaving 0 bases not matched to a gene. Per the germline V gene, CDR1 is MNHNY and CDR2 is SVGAGI (reference sequence). The CDR3: CASRQGDQPQHF. The CDR3, as DNA: TGTGCCAGCAGACAGGGGGATCAGCCCCAGCATTTT.

This chain links TRBV5-4 with TRBJ2-7; 9 positions agree with TRBD1. V shed 4 bases, J shed 4 bases, and the junction held 15 bases outside the gene matches. The CDR3 contains 17 residues. Germline V lookup: CDR1 SGHNT, CDR2 YYREEE (reference sequence). DNA of the CDR3: TGTGCCAGCAGCCGAAGGCTTTTGGGACAGGGCCAGTACGAGCAGTACTTC. Translation gives CASSRRLLGQGQYEQYF.

CDR3 nucleotide sequence: TGCGCCAGCGATGGGAGTGGGGGGTGGTACGAGCAGTACTTC. Translated, it gives CASDGSGGWYEQYF. V gene TRBV23-1 combines with J gene TRBJ2-7; tentative D call: TRBD2 (6 bases). TRBV23-1 is reported as an ORF; its role is uncertain. The CDR3 sequence is 14 residues long. V was pared by 8 bases and J by 4 bases, with 18 bases between.